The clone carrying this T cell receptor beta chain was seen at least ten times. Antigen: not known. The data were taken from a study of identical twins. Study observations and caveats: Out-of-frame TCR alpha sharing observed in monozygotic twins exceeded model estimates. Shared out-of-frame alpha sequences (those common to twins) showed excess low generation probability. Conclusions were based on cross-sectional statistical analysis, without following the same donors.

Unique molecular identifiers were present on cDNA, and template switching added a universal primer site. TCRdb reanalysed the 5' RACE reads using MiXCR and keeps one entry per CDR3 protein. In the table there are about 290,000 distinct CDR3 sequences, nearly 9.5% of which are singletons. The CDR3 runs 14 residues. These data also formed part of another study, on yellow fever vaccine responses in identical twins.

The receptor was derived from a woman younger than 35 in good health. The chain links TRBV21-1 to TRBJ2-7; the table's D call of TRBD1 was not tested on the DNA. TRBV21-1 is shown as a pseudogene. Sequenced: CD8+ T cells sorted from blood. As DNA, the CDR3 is TGTGCCAGCAGCAACGAAGGGGGGTCCTACGAGCAGTACTTC. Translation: CASSNEGGSYEQYF.